This paragraph covers one T cell receptor beta chain sequence. As yet, its antigen is unknown. This sample was taken from a study of cytomegalovirus exposure and HLA in healthy donors. Overall study results and limits: As a later analysis showed, several of the most significant clusters appeared to be linked to common viral pathogens. Some highly shared sequence variants likely arose as a pipeline artifact. Associated with cytomegalovirus, according to the listing, were some 150 TCR beta chains.

Healthy individuals who donated bone marrow served as the donors. Germline CDR1 and CDR2: MNHEY and SVGAGI. Trimming removed 2 bases from V and 5 bases from J; junction bases left unmatched: 5. The CDR3 has 14 residues. PCR employed 60 Vbeta and 13 Jbeta primers. TCRdb's copy holds only in-frame clones and misses some; the assay was immunoSEQ multiplex PCR. This sample carries 130,000 or so clones, less than 85% of them seen once, and the ten largest clones take 2.1%. The chain employs TRBV6-5 and TRBJ2-5; 7 bases agree with TRBD1. The TCR was taken from a woman aged 40 to 49 in good health and CMV-seropositive. Specimen: PBMCs. The CDR3 protein is CASSYLDRSETQYF. The CDR3 nucleotides read TGTGCCAGCAGTTACCTGGACAGGAGTGAGACCCAGTACTTC.